Listed below are T cell receptor beta chains from one sample, sequenced in a study of breast tumors, draining lymph nodes, adjacent tissues. TCRdb redid the calling of the multiplex PCR reads with MiXCR, one entry per CDR3 protein. The sample has some 25,000 distinct CDR3 sequences; approximately 70% are singletons. The specimen was tumor-adjacent breast tissue. The source of these receptors is a female donor with breast cancer. Some clones in this sample may be carry-over from other donors' samples. Both conserved end residues are part of each CDR3. A D gene is named only where the DNA matches it firmly. Expanded clones are given a class, and other clones once, few, many or no size at all.

NA,TRBJ1-2,TRBV20-1,NA,CSARGQGSWYHYGYTF,TGCAGTGCCCGGGGGCAGGGTAGTTGGTACCACTATGGCTACACCTTC
NA,TRBJ2-7,TRBV24-1,TRBD1,CATSDRRTGGDEQYF,TGTGCCACCAGTGACCGACGGACAGGGGGTGACGAGCAGTACTTC
NA,TRBJ2-7,TRBV20-1,TRBD2,CSAIAGGLCEQYF,TGCAGTGCTATAGCGGGGGGGCTGTGCGAGCAGTACTTT
once,TRBJ2-7,TRBV20-1,NA,CSARTIQPPTTYEQYF,TGCAGTGCTAGAACCATACAGCCCCCAACGACCTACGAGCAGTACTTC
many,TRBJ2-7,TRBV15,NA,CATSRDLRYEQYF,TGTGCCACCAGCAGAGATCTCCGCTACGAGCAGTACTTC
many,TRBJ2-1,TRBV7-8,TRBD2,CASSGTSGGRDEQFF,TGTGCCAGCAGCGGGACTAGCGGGGGCCGAGATGAGCAGTTCTTC
NA,TRBJ1-5,TRBV19,NA,CASTPAGGRQPQHF,TGTGCCAGTACCCCTGCGGGGGGGCGGCAGCCCCAGCATTTT
NA,TRBJ2-3,TRBV11-2,NA,CASSGQRGRTDTQYF,TGTGCCAGCAGCGGACAGCGGGGACGCACAGATACGCAGTATTTT
NA,TRBJ2-1,TRBV11-3,NA,CASSLAIEQFF,TGTGCCAGCAGCTTAGCTATCGAGCAGTTCTTC
NA,TRBJ2-7,TRBV5-1,NA,CASSLAGASYEQYF,TGCGCCAGCAGCTTGGCGGGAGCCTCCTACGAGCAGTACTTC
medium-sized,TRBJ1-5,TRBV20-1,TRBD1,CSALTGVDQPQHF,TGCAGTGCCCTAACAGGGGTTGATCAGCCCCAGCATTTT
NA,TRBJ2-2,TRBV5-5,NA,CASSLLPEGELFF,TGTGCCAGCAGCTTGCTTCCCGAAGGGGAGCTGTTTTTT
NA,TRBJ2-1,TRBV20-1,NA,CSASGDVECEQFF,TGCAGTGCTAGCGGGGACGTGGAGTGTGAGCAGTTCTTC
NA,TRBJ1-2,TRBV11-2,NA,CASSLGNRRAGYTF,TGTGCCAGCAGCTTGGGAAATAGACGAGCTGGCTACACCTTC
NA,TRBJ2-5,TRBV30,NA,CAGGMGTQYF,TGTGCAGGGGGGATGGGGACCCAGTACTTC
NA,TRBJ2-3,TRBV20-1,NA,CSARRTGTDTQYF,TGCAGTGCTAGAAGGACGGGCACAGATACGCAGTATTTT
NA,TRBJ2-7,TRBV30,TRBD2,CAWSRTPGGHEQYF,TGTGCCTGGAGCCGCACCCCGGGAGGCCACGAGCAGTACTTC
NA,TRBJ1-2,TRBV2,NA,CASAPRADYTF,TGTGCCAGTGCACCCAGGGCTGACTACACCTTC
NA,TRBJ2-3,TRBV3-1,TRBD2,CASSHPGLEGTDTQYF,TGTGCCAGCAGCCATCCCGGACTAGAGGGCACAGATACGCAGTATTTT
NA,TRBJ2-1,TRBV5-1,TRBD2,CASSSLAGGTPEQFF,TGCGCCAGCAGCTCACTAGCGGGAGGGACCCCTGAGCAGTTCTTC
few,TRBJ2-3,TRBV7-6,TRBD2,CASSPQTSGSMRNPDTQYF,TGTGCCAGCAGCCCTCAAACTAGCGGGAGTATGAGGAACCCAGATACGCAGTATTTT
medium-sized,TRBJ2-5,TRBV4-1,NA,CASSQGRGRGAGETQYF,TGCGCCAGCAGCCAAGGTAGGGGTAGGGGGGCCGGAGAGACCCAGTACTTC
NA,TRBJ2-3,TRBV11-2,TRBD2,CASSLRLADRTDTQYF,TGTGCCAGCAGCTTAAGACTAGCTGACCGCACAGATACGCAGTATTTT
NA,TRBJ1-3,TRBV3-1,NA,CASSQAGSGNTIYF,TGTGCCAGCAGCCAAGCAGGCTCTGGAAACACCATATATTTT
NA,TRBJ2-3,TRBV12-3/TRBV12-4,NA,CASTPSGTSTDTQYF,TGTGCCAGCACCCCAAGCGGAACTAGCACAGATACGCAGTATTTT
NA,TRBJ1-5,TRBV12-3/TRBV12-4,TRBD1,CASSPGGGQPQHF,TGTGCCAGCAGTCCAGGGGGGGGGCAGCCCCAGCATTTT
NA,TRBJ2-7,TRBV19,NA,CASSIDFVDWNEQYF,TGTGCCAGTAGTATAGATTTCGTTGACTGGAACGAGCAGTACTTC
many,TRBJ2-5,TRBV6-2/TRBV6-3,TRBD2,CASRLAGGQETQYF,TGTGCCAGCAGGCTAGCGGGAGGGCAAGAGACCCAGTACTTC
NA,TRBJ1-5,TRBV2,NA,CASRDSNQPQHF,TGTGCCAGCAGGGACAGCAATCAGCCCCAGCATTTT
NA,TRBJ2-5,TRBV27,NA,CASSLQTQYF,TGTGCCAGCAGTTTACAGACCCAGTACTTC
NA,TRBJ2-1,TRBV20-1,TRBD2,CSAELALSSYNEQFF,TGCAGTGCGGAACTAGCGTTGAGCTCCTACAATGAGCAGTTCTTC
few,TRBJ2-7,TRBV2,TRBD1,CASSRGQGIDYEQYF,TGTGCCAGCAGTAGGGGACAGGGAATTGACTACGAGCAGTACTTC
NA,TRBJ2-7,TRBV25-1,NA,CASSGHGARAYEQYF,TGTGCCAGCAGTGGCCATGGGGCGCGGGCCTACGAGCAGTACTTC
NA,TRBJ1-6,TRBV20-1,NA,CSASVVQGNSPLHF,TGCAGTGCTAGCGTAGTCCAGGGAAATTCACCCCTCCACTTT
medium-sized,TRBJ2-7,TRBV7-9,TRBD2,CASSPWEGIGEQYF,TGTGCCAGCAGCCCCTGGGAGGGTATCGGCGAGCAGTACTTC
NA,TRBJ2-2,TRBV30,NA,CAWSRGYGELFF,TGTGCCTGGAGTAGGGGGTACGGGGAGCTGTTCTTT
large,TRBJ1-2,TRBV27,NA,CASSFGTSNYGYTF,TGTGCCAGCAGTTTTGGGACCAGCAACTATGGCTACACCTTC
NA,TRBJ2-1,TRBV27,NA,CASRKGRHNEQFF,TGTGCCAGCAGGAAGGGACGACACAATGAGCAGTTCTTC
NA,TRBJ2-1,TRBV25-1,NA,CASTLTPASSGTGEQFF,TGTGCCAGCACCCTTACCCCGGCCTCTAGCGGGACAGGTGAGCAGTTCTTC
NA,TRBJ2-1,TRBV29-1,TRBD1,CSARGTGQGYNEQFF,TGCAGCGCTCGGGGAACGGGACAGGGGTACAATGAGCAGTTCTTC
NA,TRBJ1-3,TRBV3-1,TRBD1,CASSSRDRGYGNTIYF,TGTGCCAGCAGCTCGCGAGACAGGGGATATGGAAACACCATATATTTT
NA,TRBJ2-1,TRBV29-1,NA,CSVDAGQRYNEQFF,TGCAGCGTTGATGCGGGACAGCGATACAATGAGCAGTTCTTC
NA,TRBJ2-1,TRBV7-2,NA,CASSLRGRGSYNEQFF,TGTGCCAGCAGCTTACGGGGACGGGGCTCCTACAATGAGCAGTTCTTC
once,TRBJ2-3,TRBV19,NA,CASSIGGKVTDTQYF,TGTGCCAGTAGTATTGGTGGGAAAGTCACAGATACGCAGTATTTT
NA,TRBJ1-2,TRBV5-1,NA,CASSLPGDYGYTF,TGCGCCAGCAGCTTGCCAGGGGACTATGGCTACACCTTC